These T cell receptor beta chains were read from a single sample in a study of Tregs in tolerant kidney transplant recipients. Sequencing used immunoSEQ multiplex PCR; TCRdb keeps in-frame clones, though not all of them. This table holds more than 90,000 clones, about 90% found once. What was sequenced was CD4+ T cells from blood. The receptor set was obtained from a human donor in good health. CDR3s include the opening cysteine and the closing phenylalanine or tryptophan. Each record gives: V gene, CDR3 length, J gene, D gene, clone size, CDR3 DNA, CDR3 protein. D genes are given only for firm matches. Clone size, where shown, is once, few, many, or a class for clones that have expanded.

>TRBV5-1|14|TRBJ1-1|.|.
TGCGCCAGCAGTTATGAGGAAGCCAACACTGAAGCTTTCTTT
CASSYEEANTEAFF
>TRBV5-1|13|TRBJ2-2|.|few
TGCGCCAGCAGCGTGCAGGTTAACGGGGAGCTGTTTTTT
CASSVQVNGELFF
>TRBV18|15|TRBJ1-4|.|once
TGTGCCAGCTCCGGCCCTTGGGCTCTAAGAGAAAAACTGTTTTTT
CASSGPWALREKLFF
>TRBV5-5|16|TRBJ2-2|TRBD1|.
TGTGCCAGCAGCCCGCTCGACAGGGGGGACACCGGGGAGCTGTTTTTT
CASSPLDRGDTGELFF
>TRBV10-3|16|TRBJ1-6|.|.
TGTGCCAGTAAGCCCGGACTGCCGAGGGTGGGGTCACCCCTCCACTTT
CASKPGLPRVGSPLHF
>TRBV7-2|16|TRBJ2-1|TRBD2|.
TGTGCCAGCAGCTTCACCGAGCGGGGGGCGAACAATGAGCAGTTCTTC
CASSFTERGANNEQFF
>TRBV4-2|16|TRBJ2-7|.|.
TGTGCCAGCAGCCAAGATTCGGCGAGGAGCTCCTACGAGCAGTACTTC
CASSQDSARSSYEQYF
>TRBV5-1|16|TRBJ2-7|TRBD2|.
TGCGCCAGCAGCTCGGGCGGGACTAGCGGGTCCTACGAGCAGTACTTC
CASSSGGTSGSYEQYF
>TRBV5-4|11|TRBJ2-7|.|.
TGTGCCAGCAGCTTAGGCTACGAGCAGTACTTC
CASSLGYEQYF
>TRBV7-6|18|TRBJ2-1|TRBD2|.
TGTGCCAGCAGCTTAGTCAGCGGGGGGTCTTCGGGCTACAATGAGCAGTTCTTC
CASSLVSGGSSGYNEQFF
>TRBV7-2|14|TRBJ1-2|.|.
TGTGCCAGCAGCCGCGAGGCACAGGGAAGAGGCTACACCTTC
CASSREAQGRGYTF
>TRBV9|15|TRBJ2-3|TRBD1|.
TGTGCCAGCAGCCCTACCGGGACAGCCACAGATACGCAGTATTTT
CASSPTGTATDTQYF
>TRBV6-5|14|TRBJ1-6|.|.
TGTGCCACCAGGCAGGGGCAAAATAATTCACCCCTCCACTTT
CATRQGQNNSPLHF
>TRBV5-1|13|TRBJ2-5|TRBD1|.
TGCGCCAGCAGCTTCAGGGGGCAAGAGACCCAGTACTTC
CASSFRGQETQYF
>TRBV29-1|13|TRBJ2-3|.|.
TGCAGCGTTGAAAGTCGGGGCACAGATACGCAGTATTTT
CSVESRGTDTQYF
>TRBV7-7|15|TRBJ2-1|TRBD2|.
TGTGCTAGCAGCCCTAGACTAGCCTCTGTTAATGAGCAGTTCTTC
CASSPRLASVNEQFF
>TRBV7-7|13|TRBJ2-5|.|.
TGTGCTAGCAGCCCAGGGTTGCGGGAGACCCAGTACTTC
CASSPGLRETQYF
>TRBV2|17|TRBJ2-7|TRBD2|.
TGTGCCAGCAGTGAGAGCGCCGAGGGACTAGTTGACTACGAGCAGTACTTC
CASSESAEGLVDYEQYF
>TRBV7-9|11|TRBJ1-1|.|.
TGTGCCAGCGAGCAGAACACTGAAGCTTTCTTT
CASEQNTEAFF
>TRBV4-2|16|TRBJ1-4|.|.
TGTGCCAGCAGCCGGAGAATCGGGCAGGGGAATGAAAAACTGTTTTTT
CASSRRIGQGNEKLFF
>TRBV30|15|TRBJ1-4|.|.
TGTGCCTGGAATCATTATACGGTGAGGGATGAAAAACTGTTTTTT
CAWNHYTVRDEKLFF
>TRBV30|16|TRBJ1-5|TRBD1|.
TGTGCCTGGAGCGGACAGGGAGTATATAGCAATCAGCCCCAGCATTTT
CAWSGQGVYSNQPQHF
>TRBV5-1|15|TRBJ1-2|.|.
TGCGCCAGCAGCACCCCGGGGGCTGCAGACTATGGCTACACCTTC
CASSTPGAADYGYTF
>TRBV27|12|TRBJ2-1|TRBD1|.
TGTGCCAGCAGCCTTCTGGGACAGGGTCAGTTCTTC
CASSLLGQGQFF
>TRBV15|15|TRBJ1-4|.|.
TGTGCCACCAGCAGAGCAGGGGCCGGGAATGAAAAACTGTTTTTT
CATSRAGAGNEKLFF
>TRBV2|14|TRBJ2-5|TRBD2|.
TGTGCCAGCAGTGAGGCTAGCGGGGAAGAGACCCAGTACTTC
CASSEASGEETQYF
>TRBV4-1|15|TRBJ2-7|.|.
TGCGCCAGCAGCCAAGGATGGGGCGGAGGGAAAGAGCAGTACTTC
CASSQGWGGGKEQYF
>TRBV5-6|16|TRBJ1-2|TRBD1|.
TGTGCCAGCAGCTTCCAAACGGGACAGGGAGTCCATGGCTACACCTTC
CASSFQTGQGVHGYTF
>TRBV5-8|14|TRBJ2-3|.|.
TGTGCCAGCAGCTTGGCCGGACAGAGAGATACGCAGTATTTT
CASSLAGQRDTQYF
>TRBV4-2|18|TRBJ2-7|TRBD2|once
TGTGCCAGCAGCCGGGGGACTAGCGGGAGGCCCTTCGGGGACGAGCAGTACTTC
CASSRGTSGRPFGDEQYF
>TRBV7-9|15|TRBJ2-1|.|.
TGTGCCAGCAGCCCCCCGGGAGACGGAGTCAATGAGCAGTTCTTC
CASSPPGDGVNEQFF
>TRBV5-8|11|TRBJ2-4|.|once
TGTGCCAGCAGCTCCTCAGGGTATCAGTACTTC
CASSSSGYQYF
>TRBV27|18|TRBJ2-2|TRBD2|once
TGTGCCAGCAGTTTACCAGGACTAGCGGCATCGAACACCGGGGAGCTGTTTTTT
CASSLPGLAASNTGELFF
>TRBV28|14|TRBJ1-2|TRBD1|.
TGTGCCAGCAGTTCACGGGACAGCCTGTATGGCTACACCTTC
CASSSRDSLYGYTF
>TRBV18|17|TRBJ2-2|TRBD2|.
TGTGCCAGCTCACCCCGACGGGGGGGCGCGAACACCGGGGAGCTGTTTTTT
CASSPRRGGANTGELFF
>TRBV9|16|TRBJ2-1|TRBD2|.
TGTGCCAGCAGCGTCTTGGGCGGGGGGGACTACAATGAGCAGTTCTTC
CASSVLGGGDYNEQFF
>TRBV29-1|13|TRBJ2-7|.|.
TGCAGCGTTTCCCGACCAGGAGGATACGAGCAGTACTTC
CSVSRPGGYEQYF
>TRBV2|16|TRBJ1-5|.|few
TGTGCCAGCAGCGCAACGGACAGTTATAGCAATCAGCCCCAGCATTTT
CASSATDSYSNQPQHF
>TRBV7-3|14|TRBJ2-2|.|.
TGTGCCAGCAGCCGGGGCGGGGTTACCGGGGAGCTGTTTTTT
CASSRGGVTGELFF
>TRBV19|15|TRBJ1-5|TRBD1|.
TGTGCCAGTAGTATGGACAGGGGACATAATCAGCCCCAGCATTTT
CASSMDRGHNQPQHF
>TRBV11-3|14|TRBJ2-5|.|.
TGTGCCAGCAGCTTAGGGAGGGGGGACGAGACCCAGTACTTC
CASSLGRGDETQYF
>TRBV5-1|15|TRBJ2-6|.|.
TGCGCCAGCAGCTTGGGAAACTCTGGGGCCAACGTCCTGACTTTC
CASSLGNSGANVLTF
>TRBV7-8|17|TRBJ2-1|.|.
TGTGCCAGCAGCTTAGTTGGCGGGATTAGCTCCTACAATGAGCAGTTCTTC
CASSLVGGISSYNEQFF
>TRBV6-1|15|TRBJ2-1|.|once
TGTGCCAGCAGTGAATATAGGGGATCCTACAATGAGCAGTTCTTC
CASSEYRGSYNEQFF
>TRBV5-1|13|TRBJ2-7|TRBD1|.
TGCGCCAGCAGCTCGGACAGGGCCTACGAGCAGTACTTC
CASSSDRAYEQYF
>TRBV5-1|15|TRBJ2-5|.|.
TGCGCCAGCAGCTCCAGGCAGCGCAGGGAAGAGACCCAGTACTTC
CASSSRQRREETQYF
>TRBV7-2|15|TRBJ2-1|.|.
TGTGCCAGCAGCTTGGCCCGGAGCTCCTACAATGAGCAGTTCTTC
CASSLARSSYNEQFF
>TRBV4-1|16|TRBJ2-5|.|.
TGCGCCAGCAGCCAAGTTCCTCTCGACACCCGGGGGACCCAGTACTTC
CASSQVPLDTRGTQYF
>TRBV9|16|TRBJ1-2|TRBD1|.
TGTGCCAGCAGCCCACTGGGACAGGGAGCTAACTATGGCTACACCTTC
CASSPLGQGANYGYTF
>TRBV5-1|16|TRBJ2-5|TRBD1|.
TGCGCCAGCAGCTTGACCGGGACAGGGGACCAAGAGACCCAGTACTTC
CASSLTGTGDQETQYF
>TRBV30|11|TRBJ2-7|.|.
TGTAGGGGATGGGGGATTTACGAGCAGTACTTC
CRGWGIYEQYF
>TRBV9|13|TRBJ2-5|.|.
TGTGCCAGCAGCGTAACGGGCCCCGAGACCCAGTACTTC
CASSVTGPETQYF
>TRBV5-1|16|TRBJ2-7|.|once
TGCGCCAGCAGCTCCGGATTTGATCCTAGCTCCTACGAGCAGTACTTC
CASSSGFDPSSYEQYF
>TRBV30|12|TRBJ2-7|.|.
TGTGCCTGGAGCCGGGCCGACTACGAGCAGTACTTC
CAWSRADYEQYF
>TRBV18|11|TRBJ1-2|.|.
TGTGCCAGCTCACGGGGGTCGGGCTACACCTTC
CASSRGSGYTF